The source of this T cell receptor beta chain is a study of early T cells in non-severe SARS-CoV-2 infection. Per the germline V gene, CDR1 is SEHNR and CDR2 is FQNEAQ (reference sequence). The CDR3 is made up of 15 amino acids. V shed 5 bases, J shed 6 bases, and the junction held 7 bases outside the gene matches. This clonotype was recorded a few times. MiXCR, run by TCRdb on the 5' RACE reads, gives a single entry per CDR3 protein. The data contain about 130,000 distinct CDR3 sequences, about 15% of them singletons. Sequences were obtained from whole blood. J is TRBJ1-4 and V is TRBV7-9; 9 bases are a match to TRBD1. This receptor was obtained from an adult who was a healthcare worker with PCR-confirmed SARS-CoV-2 infection or an uninfected control (not recorded which). Written as DNA, the CDR3 is TGTGCCAGCAGCATTTGGACAGGGGCAGATGAAAAACTGTTTTTT. Residues: CASSIWTGADEKLFF.